This TCR beta chain is drawn from a study of shared clonotypes between healthy human individuals. TCRdb keeps only in-frame clones here, not all; method: immunoSEQ multiplex PCR. The sample contains approximately 2,000,000 clones, 85% to 95% of which appear only once. Overall study findings and caveats: A handful of donors held about 5% of naive CD4 clonotypes in common. Despite large depth, sorted-subset datasets appeared incompletely sequenced.

The CDR3 spans 14 residues. Germline V CDR1 and CDR2: LNHNV, YYDKDF (reference sequence). V was clipped by 0 bases and J by 6 bases, with 12 bases between them. Note on this clone: The antigen remains unidentified.

This clonotype was obtained from a man between 18 and 29 years old in good health. Some clones in this sample may be carry-over from other donors' samples. Sequencing was performed on naive CD4+ T cells from PBMCs. Sample subset: CD45RA+ positively selected. The rearrangement uses TRBV15 and TRBJ2-7; possible D gene TRBD2, 5 bases. The CDR3 region is CATSRELGVSEQYF. As DNA, the CDR3 is TGTGCCACCAGCAGAGAGTTGGGAGTTAGCGAGCAGTACTTC.